This entry lists 26 T cell receptor beta chains sequenced from one sample in a study of blood T cell repertoires in COVID-19. Assay used: immunoSEQ multiplex PCR; TCRdb lists only in-frame clones, some missing. The table has approximately 190,000 clones, less than 90% seen once. The source material was peripheral blood. The receptors derive from a man in his 70s with active or convalescent COVID-19.

V is TRBV6-2 or TRBV6-3 and J is TRBJ1-5; D gene unclear. CDR3 length: 13 amino acids. V gave up 2 bases and J gave up 3 bases, with 5 bases separating them. Germline-derived CDR1 and CDR2 are MNHEY and SVGEGT. The CDR3 region has the DNA TGTGCCAGCAGTTACCCCAACAATCAGCCCCAGCATTTT. The encoded protein is CASSYPNNQPQHF.

V usage is TRBV12-3 or TRBV12-4 and J usage is TRBJ2-3; D unclear. This CDR3 region has 13 residues. V gave up 5 bases and J gave up 7 bases, with 13 bases separating them. The CDR3 protein is CASSPEMPNTQYF. The CDR3 nucleotides are TGTGCCAGCAGTCCCGAGATGCCGAATACGCAGTATTTT.

In regard to this clone: The junction differs from germline at one of its ends, possibly a read error. The rearrangement links TRBV14 to TRBJ2-1; D unresolved. Germline V gives CDR1 SGHDN, CDR2 FVKESK. The length of the CDR3 is 13 residues. Written as DNA, the CDR3 is TGTGCCAGCAGCCAAGGGCTGTACAATGATCAGTTCTTC. This codes for CASSQGLYNDQFF. The full variable domain, rest sourced from reference TRBV14 and TRBJ2-1, is EAGVTQFPSHSVIEKGQTVTLRCDPISGHDNLYWYRRVMGKEIKFLLHFVKESKQDESGMPNNRFLAERTGGTYSTLKVQPAELEDSGVYFCASSQGLYNDQFFGPGTRLTVL.

The chain joins TRBV7-4 to TRBJ2-3; 8 bases align to TRBD1. Per the germline V gene, CDR1 is SGHVT and CDR2 is SQSDAQ. V lost 6 bases, J lost 3 bases, and 20 bases stayed unmatched. The CDR3 runs to 19 residues. In nucleotides, the CDR3 is TGTGCCAGCAGTTCGCTCGGACAGGGCCCTTCTTTGGTGACAGATACGCAGTATTTT. This sequence encodes CASSSLGQGPSLVTDTQYF.

The V gene is TRBV19, the J gene TRBJ2-2, with D tentatively TRBD2 (6 bases). Trimming stripped 7 bases from V and 11 bases from J, with 14 bases between. CDR1 is LNHDA and CDR2 is SQIVND in the germline V gene (reference sequence). CDR3 length: 12 amino acids. As DNA, the CDR3 is TGTGCCAGTAAATCCTTTGGACTAGAGCTGTTTTTT. Its translation is CASKSFGLELFF. The whole variable domain, filled in from reference TRBV19 and TRBJ2-2, reads DGGITQSPKYLFRKEGQNVTLSCEQNLNHDAMYWYRQDPGQGLRLIYYSQIVNDFQKGDIAEGYSVSREKKESFPLTVTSAQKNPTAFYLCASKSFGLELFFGEGSRLTVL.

V is TRBV10-2 and J is TRBJ2-3; 9 positions agree with TRBD1. In germline, CDR1 is WSHSY, CDR2 SAAADI. The V segment lost 10 bases and the J segment 6 bases; nucleotides outside the gene matches: 11. This CDR3 is built from 14 residues. CDR3 bases: TGCGCCATCTCCCGGGACAGGGAGAGGGATACGCAGTATTTT. It codes for CAISRDRERDTQYF.

The chain links TRBV19 to TRBJ2-7; maybe TRBD1 (5 bases). V shed 4 bases and J shed 0 bases, with 13 bases lying between them. Per the germline V gene, CDR1 is LNHDA and CDR2 is SQIVND (reference sequence). CDR3 length: 15 residues. This chain's CDR3 is CASSKGLLSSYEQYF. DNA for the CDR3: TGTGCCAGTAGTAAGGGGCTATTGAGCTCCTACGAGCAGTACTTC.

The chain couples TRBV19 to TRBJ1-3; no firm D call. Germline loops: CDR1 LNHDA, CDR2 SQIVND (reference sequence). This CDR3 is built from 14 residues. The ends were cut back, 6 bases at V and 4 bases at J, with 13 bases in the middle. The CDR3 DNA reads as TGTGCCAGTAGCGAGCGCGGGAAGGGAAACACCATATATTTT. Its translation is CASSERGKGNTIYF.

The J gene is TRBJ2-2, the V gene TRBV6-1, with TRBD2 identical over 12 bases. The V gene end was trimmed by 4 bases and the J gene end by 1 base; junction bases not matched to a gene: 7. Looked up from germline, CDR1 is MNHNS and CDR2 is SASEGT. This CDR3 is built from 18 residues. The DNA of the CDR3 is TGTGCCAGCAGTGGTCGACTAGCGGGGGTTAAGAACACCGGGGAGCTGTTTTTT. Translated: CASSGRLAGVKNTGELFF.

The V gene is TRBV5-8, the J gene TRBJ1-5, with D unclear. This CDR3 is built from 13 residues. Germline CDR1 is SGHTS and CDR2 is YDEGEE. The ends were cut back, 4 bases at V and 3 bases at J, with 8 bases in the middle. Written as DNA, the CDR3 is TGTGCCAGCAGCGAGGGTGCCAATCAGCCCCAGCATTTT. This gives the protein CASSEGANQPQHF.

CDR3 nucleotide sequence: TGTGCCAGCAGTCCACCCACGGGTGGCTACACCTTC. Its translation: CASSPPTGGYTF. The genes are TRBV9 and TRBJ1-2; D is unclear. V lost 5 bases and J 7 bases, leaving 12 bases between the germline ends. Germline V CDR1 and CDR2: SGDLS, YYNGEE. The CDR3 has 12 residues.

The V and J genes are TRBV7-9 and TRBJ1-1; 7 bases align to TRBD1. The CDR3 length is 14 residues. The germline CDR1 and CDR2 sequences are SEHNR and FQNEAQ (reference sequence). After removal of 3 bases from V and 5 bases from J, the junction contained 6 bases not matched to a gene. For the CDR3, the DNA is TGTGCCAGCAGCTTGCGTTCAGGGGGGACTGAAGCTTTCTTT. This sequence encodes CASSLRSGGTEAFF.

The chain uses TRBV4-3 and TRBJ2-7, with D perhaps TRBD1 (5 bases). The CDR3 extends over 14 amino acids. V lost 1 base and J 2 bases, leaving 9 bases between the germline ends. The V gene's germline CDR1 is LGHNA and CDR2 YSLEER. CDR3 protein: CASSQGTGTYEQYF. CDR3 DNA: TGCGCCAGCAGCCAAGGTACAGGTACCTACGAGCAGTACTTC.

The chain recombines TRBV7-9 with TRBJ1-2; 7 bases map to TRBD1. Germline-derived CDR1 and CDR2 are SEHNR and FQNEAQ (reference sequence). CDR3 length: 13 residues. Germline trimming cut 6 bases from V and 1 base from J; bases unmatched to any gene: 2. Here the CDR3 reads CASRQGNNYGYTF. The CDR3 bases are TGTGCCAGCAGACAGGGGAATAACTATGGCTACACCTTC.

This rearrangement joins TRBV21-1 to TRBJ2-5; the D call of TRBD1 is as the table states it, not checked on the DNA. TRBV21-1 is a pseudogene segment. The CDR3 has 14 residues. The DNA for the CDR3 is TGTGCCAGCAGCAAAGACGGTGTAAGACAGGCCCAGTACTTC. It encodes CASSKDGVRQAQYF.

The chain employs TRBV7-9 and TRBJ2-7, with 9 nucleotides matching TRBD1. Germline V lookup: CDR1 SEHNR, CDR2 FQNEAQ (reference sequence). Trimming removed 0 bases from V and 2 bases from J; junction bases left unmatched: 5. This CDR3 has 16 amino acids. The CDR3: CASSLAGTGMTYEQYF. The CDR3, as DNA: TGTGCCAGCAGCTTAGCCGGGACAGGGATGACCTACGAGCAGTACTTC.

The chain is built from TRBV7-2 and TRBJ2-1, with 9 nucleotides matching TRBD2. J gave up 9 bases and V 1 base, and 4 bases lay outside the gene matches. The germline gives CDR1 SGHTA, CDR2 FQGNSA. CDR3 length: 14 residues. Here the CDR3 reads CASSLVGLASEQFF. For the CDR3, the DNA is TGTGCCAGCAGCTTAGTAGGACTAGCGTCTGAGCAGTTCTTC.

The V gene is TRBV3-1 (or the pseudogene TRBV3-2), the J gene TRBJ2-5, with a tentative D call TRBD2 (5 bases). The V gene's germline CDR1 is LGHDT and CDR2 YNNKEL (reference sequence). The germline V and J ends were trimmed by 1 base and 1 base, with 10 bases remaining between them. The CDR3 is 15 residues long. The CDR3 spells CASSQVWGAQETQYF. For the CDR3, the DNA is TGTGCCAGCAGCCAAGTTTGGGGAGCCCAAGAGACCCAGTACTTC.

V gene TRBV5-1 combines with J gene TRBJ1-4; D is uncertain. From germline, CDR1 is SGHRS and CDR2 YFSETQ. V dropped 0 bases and J dropped 9 bases, with 9 bases sitting between them. This CDR3 spans 13 amino acids. CDR3 region: CASSLDSGQKLFF. The CDR3 nucleotides read TGCGCCAGCAGCTTGGATAGCGGCCAAAAACTGTTTTTT.

This chain connects TRBV19 to TRBJ1-5; no clear D gene. This CDR3 has 17 residues. The V and J ends lost 2 bases and 0 bases respectively, with 14 bases between them. From germline, CDR1 is LNHDA and CDR2 SQIVND (reference sequence). In DNA form, the CDR3 reads TGTGCCAGTAGTATAAGTGGAATGAGGAGTAGCAATCAGCCCCAGCATTTT. It codes for CASSISGMRSSNQPQHF.

The rearrangement links TRBV15 to TRBJ1-2; possible D gene TRBD1, 5 bases. The CDR3 loop spans 15 amino acids. Trimming took off 6 bases at V and 3 bases at J, with 17 bases between the two ends. Looked up from germline, CDR1 is LNHNV and CDR2 is YYDKDF (reference sequence). CDR3 in amino acids: CATRSTEFSYYGYTF. The DNA of the CDR3 is TGTGCCACCAGGTCGACAGAATTTAGCTACTATGGCTACACCTTC.

This clone was seen only once. The DNA for the CDR3 is TGTGCCAGTAGTATAGAACAGGGCAATCAGCCCCAGCATTTT. Its protein is CASSIEQGNQPQHF. The J gene is TRBJ1-5, the V gene TRBV19; D may be TRBD1 (5 bases). Germline CDR1 and CDR2: LNHDA and SQIVND (reference sequence). The CDR3 is made up of 14 amino acids. V was pared by 0 bases and J by 2 bases, with 5 bases between.

The chain carries TRBV24-1 and TRBJ2-3, with TRBD2 matching 8 bases. Germline V lookup: CDR1 KGHDR, CDR2 SFDVKD. With 3 bases clipped from V and 4 bases from J, the junction kept 11 bases outside the gene matches. The CDR3 covers 17 residues. CDR3 in amino acids: CATSDALGREVSDTQYF. CDR3 in DNA: TGTGCCACCAGTGATGCCCTAGGGCGGGAGGTTTCAGATACGCAGTATTTT.

This chain links TRBV4-1 with TRBJ1-2, with TRBD1 matching 11 bases. The J segment lost 2 bases and the V segment lost 6 bases, leaving 8 bases of the junction unmatched. The CDR3 runs 16 residues. Germline assignment: CDR1 MGHRA and CDR2 YSYEKL. The CDR3 loop is CASRPLGQGGNYGYTF. The CDR3 DNA reads as TGCGCCAGCAGACCCCTGGGACAGGGGGGGAACTATGGCTACACCTTC.

The chain employs TRBV7-2 and TRBJ1-5; maybe TRBD1 (5 bases). Per germline, CDR1 SGHTA and CDR2 FQGNSA. The CDR3 sequence is 13 residues long. Trimming removed 1 base from V and 6 bases from J, with 7 bases in between. The CDR3 is CASSLGGSQPQHF. For the CDR3, the DNA is TGTGCCAGCAGCTTAGGGGGCAGTCAGCCCCAGCATTTT.

The chain employs TRBV18 and TRBJ2-7, with a weak D call TRBD1 (5 bases). The CDR3 extends over 15 amino acids. CDR1 is KGHSH, CDR2 LQKENI, per germline. V dropped 2 bases and J dropped 4 bases, with 15 bases sitting between them. Written as DNA, the CDR3 is TGTGCCAGCTCACCAGAAAACAGGCGGCTATACGAGCAGTACTTC. This translates into CASSPENRRLYEQYF.